This T cell receptor (beta chain) was identified in a study of cytomegalovirus exposure and HLA in healthy donors. Germline values: CDR1 SGHTA, CDR2 FQGTGA. V lost 1 base to trimming and J lost 2 bases, with 23 bases between them. The CDR3 is 19 residues long. The PCR made use of 60 Vbeta and 13 Jbeta primers. Profiling relied on immunoSEQ multiplex PCR, and the TCRdb table lists in-frame clones only, not all of them. This table holds some 110,000 clones, 65% to 80% found once. The sample comprised PBMCs. This receptor was identified in a woman in her forties or fifties in good health and CMV-seropositive. The chain recombines TRBV7-3 with TRBJ1-2; possibly TRBD1 for D (5 bases). The CDR3 sequence is CASSLIRGCRGAGNYGYTF. The CDR3 DNA follows: TGTGCCAGCAGCTTAATAAGGGGTTGTCGAGGGGCGGGGAACTATGGCTACACCTTC.